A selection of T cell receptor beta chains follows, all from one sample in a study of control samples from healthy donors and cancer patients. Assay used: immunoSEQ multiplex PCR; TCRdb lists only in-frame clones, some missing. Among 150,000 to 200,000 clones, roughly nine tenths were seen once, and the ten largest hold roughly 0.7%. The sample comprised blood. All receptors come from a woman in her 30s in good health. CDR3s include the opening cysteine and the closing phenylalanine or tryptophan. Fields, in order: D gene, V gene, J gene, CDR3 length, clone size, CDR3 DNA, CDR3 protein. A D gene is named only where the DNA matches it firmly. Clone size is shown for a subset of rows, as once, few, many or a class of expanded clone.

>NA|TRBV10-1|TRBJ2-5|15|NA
TGCGCCAGCAGTGAGCCCTGGGCACCCGGGGAGACCCAGTACTTC
CASSEPWAPGETQYF
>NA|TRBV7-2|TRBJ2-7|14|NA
TGTGCCAGCAGCAGCTACGATTCCCCCATGGAGCAGTACTTC
CASSSYDSPMEQYF
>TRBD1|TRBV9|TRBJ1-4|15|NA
TGTGCCAGCAGCACCCGGACAGGGGATGGAGAAAAACTGTTTTTT
CASSTRTGDGEKLFF
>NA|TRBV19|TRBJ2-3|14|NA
TGTGCCAGTAGCGTTACAGCATCCACAGATACGCAGTATTTT
CASSVTASTDTQYF
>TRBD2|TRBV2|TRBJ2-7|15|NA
TGTGCCAGCAGTGAGAGCGGGAGGAGTTACTACGAGCAGTACTTC
CASSESGRSYYEQYF
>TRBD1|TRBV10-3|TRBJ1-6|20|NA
TGTGCCATCAGTGAGTCGATCGGCGCGACAGGGGGCTGGTATGATTCACCCCTCCACTTT
CAISESIGATGGWYDSPLHF
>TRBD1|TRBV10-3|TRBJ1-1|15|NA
TGTGCCATCAGCCCCTCCGGGACAGGGCCCACTGAAGCTTTCTTT
CAISPSGTGPTEAFF
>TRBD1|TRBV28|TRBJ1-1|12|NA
TGTGCCAGCAGTCAGGGGGCGCTAGAAGCTTTCTTT
CASSQGALEAFF
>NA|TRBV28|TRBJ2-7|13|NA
TGTGCCAGCAGTTTATCAGGGAACTACGAGCAGTACTTC
CASSLSGNYEQYF
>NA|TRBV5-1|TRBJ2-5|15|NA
TGCGCCAGCAGCTTTATGAACGGTGGCCAAGAGACCCAGTACTTC
CASSFMNGGQETQYF
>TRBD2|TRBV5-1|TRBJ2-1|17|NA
TGCGCCAGCAGCTTTATTGGGAGTACTAGCGGGAGCAATGAGCAGTTCTTC
CASSFIGSTSGSNEQFF
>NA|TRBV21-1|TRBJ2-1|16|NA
TGTGCCAGCAGCAATCCCCTACTAGCGGAGTACAATGAGCAGTTCTTC
CASSNPLLAEYNEQFF
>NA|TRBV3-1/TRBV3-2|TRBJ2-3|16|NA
TGTGCCAGCAGCCAGGGCCCGGGCGCAAGCACAGATACGCAGTATTTT
CASSQGPGASTDTQYF
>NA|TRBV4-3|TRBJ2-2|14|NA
TGCGCCAGCAGCCAAGACACCCGAACCGGGGAGCTGTTTTTT
CASSQDTRTGELFF
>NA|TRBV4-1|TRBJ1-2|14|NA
TGCGCCAGCAGCCAAGTTCGCGGGGGGGAGGGCTACACCTTC
CASSQVRGGEGYTF
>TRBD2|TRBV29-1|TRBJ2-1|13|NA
TGCAGCTGCTGGACTAGCGGTAGTTATGAGCAGTTCTTC
CSCWTSGSYEQFF
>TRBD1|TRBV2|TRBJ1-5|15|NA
TGTGCCAGCAGTGAGAGGACAGGGTCCGACCAGCCCCAGCATTTT
CASSERTGSDQPQHF
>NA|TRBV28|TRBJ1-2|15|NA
TGTGCCAGCAGCCCGCGTGGGACGGCTAACTATGGCTACACCTTC
CASSPRGTANYGYTF
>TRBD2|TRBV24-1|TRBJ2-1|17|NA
TGTGCCACCAGTGACTCCGGGACTAGCGGGAGCGTGAATGAGCAGTTCTTC
CATSDSGTSGSVNEQFF
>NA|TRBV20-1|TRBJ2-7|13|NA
TGCAGTGCTAGTGGCTCCGGGAACTACGAGCAGTACTTC
CSASGSGNYEQYF
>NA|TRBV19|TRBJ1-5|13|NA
TGTGCCAGTAGTAATGGACACAATCAGCCCCAGCATTTT
CASSNGHNQPQHF
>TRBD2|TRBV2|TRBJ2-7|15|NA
TGTGCCAGCAGTCTTTTAGCGGGAGGCCAGGACGAGCAGTACTTC
CASSLLAGGQDEQYF
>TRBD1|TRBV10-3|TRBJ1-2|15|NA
TGTGCCATCAGTGGAGGGGGGAGACAGGGGTATGGCTACACCTTC
CAISGGGRQGYGYTF
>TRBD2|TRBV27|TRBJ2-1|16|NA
TGTGCCAGCAGTTTGGTTACTAGCGGGGTTCACAATGAGCAGTTCTTC
CASSLVTSGVHNEQFF
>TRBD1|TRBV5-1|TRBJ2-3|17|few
TGCGCCAGCAGCCCACGGGCGACAGGGGGTGGCACAGATACGCAGTATTTT
CASSPRATGGGTDTQYF
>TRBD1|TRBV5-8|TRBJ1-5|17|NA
TGTGCCAGCAGCTTGGTGACAGGGGCAAGCAGCAATCAGCCCCAGCATTTT
CASSLVTGASSNQPQHF
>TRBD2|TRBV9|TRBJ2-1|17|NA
TGTGCCAGCAGCGTAGATTCCAGGACTAGCGGATACAATGAGCAGTTCTTC
CASSVDSRTSGYNEQFF
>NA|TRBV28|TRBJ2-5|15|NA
TGTGCCAGCAGTCCGAGGGCTAGAGGGCAAGAGACCCAGTACTTC
CASSPRARGQETQYF
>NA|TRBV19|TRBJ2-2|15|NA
TGTGCCAGTAGTATCGGGGGCCACAGCACCGGGGAGCTGTTTTTT
CASSIGGHSTGELFF